Presented here are 19 T cell receptor beta chains from one specimen sequenced in a study of identical twins. TCRdb re-analysed the 5' RACE reads in MiXCR, keeping a single row per CDR3 protein. The sample yields about 240,000 distinct CDR3 sequences, about 13% seen once. The same sample was also studied in work on yellow fever vaccine responses in identical twins.

Material for sequencing was memory (CD45RO+) T cells sorted from blood. These receptors were taken from a woman aged 18-29 years in good health.

This clonotype was seen at least ten times. J is TRBJ2-3 and V is TRBV5-1, with D unclear. The ends were cut back, 1 base at V and 5 bases at J, with 14 bases in the middle. The CDR3 runs to 15 residues. Germline lookup yields CDR1 SGHRS and CDR2 YFSETQ. This CDR3 reads CASSLNLGGVDTQYF. The CDR3 DNA reads as TGCGCCAGCAGCTTGAACCTCGGTGGGGTAGATACGCAGTATTTT.

The genes are TRBV7-2 and TRBJ2-7; tentatively, D is TRBD2 (6 bases). Germline CDR1 reads SGHTA; CDR2 reads FQGNSA. The CDR3 runs to 13 residues. With 4 bases removed from V and 3 bases from J, the gap between germline ends came to 10 bases. For the CDR3, the DNA is TGTGCCAGCAGCTCTGCCGGGGGCTACGAGCAGTACTTC. Its protein is CASSSAGGYEQYF.

A few counts support this clonotype. V and J are TRBV9 and TRBJ2-3; TRBD2 aligns across 9 bases. The germline V gene encodes CDR1 SGDLS and CDR2 YYNGEE. This CDR3 spans 16 amino acids. V lost 4 bases to trimming and J lost 2 bases; unmatched junction nucleotides: 8. CDR3 nucleotides: TGTGCCAGCAGCCCAAATAGCGGGGGATTCACAGATACGCAGTATTTT. This encodes CASSPNSGGFTDTQYF.

This clonotype was seen ten or more times. The chain has TRBV7-3 and TRBJ2-3, with D perhaps TRBD1 (5 bases). Germline V gives CDR1 SGHTA, CDR2 FQGTGA. The CDR3 covers 15 residues. V was shortened by 1 base and J by 4 bases, with 12 bases between the two germline ends. CDR3 residues: CASSLNAGYPDTQYF. The CDR3 nucleotides are TGTGCCAGCAGCTTAAACGCAGGGTATCCAGATACGCAGTATTTT.

The V and J genes are TRBV2 and TRBJ1-1, with D perhaps matching TRBD1 (5 bases). Germline V gives CDR1 SNHLY, CDR2 FYNNEI. Between the trimmed V and J ends, which lost 5 bases and 4 bases, there was a span of 17 bases. The CDR3 spans 15 residues. The CDR3 loop reads CASSNVIQGTTEAFF. The CDR3 DNA follows: TGTGCCAGCAGTAACGTAATTCAGGGTACCACTGAAGCTTTCTTT.

The chain carries TRBV11-2 and TRBJ1-3, with D perhaps matching TRBD1 (5 bases). Germline-derived CDR1 and CDR2 are SGHAT and FQNNGV. The CDR3 loop spans 16 amino acids. Trimming stripped 5 bases from V and 3 bases from J, with 17 bases between. This CDR3 is CASSPLWSQGGNTIYF. The CDR3 DNA reads TGTGCCAGCAGCCCATTGTGGTCGCAGGGTGGAAACACCATATATTTT.

The genes are TRBV7-9 and TRBJ2-7, with a possible D match to TRBD2 (6 bases). Trimming shortened V by 3 bases and J by 0 bases, and 12 bases separated the two germline ends. Germline CDR1 SEHNR, CDR2 FQNEAQ (reference sequence). This CDR3 has 15 residues. The CDR3 spells CASSFLGGSSYEQYF. The CDR3 DNA is TGTGCCAGCAGCTTCCTCGGGGGTAGCTCCTACGAGCAGTACTTC.

The V and J genes are TRBV18 and TRBJ2-1; D ambiguous. The length of the CDR3 is 15 residues. Germline CDR1 and CDR2: KGHSH and LQKENI. Trimming left V 2 bases short and J 0 bases short, with 8 bases between. The CDR3 protein is CASSPVQSSYNEQFF. CDR3 in DNA: TGTGCCAGCTCACCAGTACAGAGCTCCTACAATGAGCAGTTCTTC.

V usage is TRBV6-4 and J usage is TRBJ2-2, with a weak D call TRBD1 (6 bases). V was cut by 6 bases and J by 0 bases, with 11 bases left in between. The length of the CDR3 is 15 residues. Germline V gene sequence: CDR1 MRHNA, CDR2 SNTAGT. The CDR3 DNA sequence: TGTGCCAGCAGGATACAGGGTTCGAACACCGGGGAGCTGTTTTTT. This encodes CASRIQGSNTGELFF.

A remark on this clonotype: A read error may explain this, as a much larger clone is one base away. V gene TRBV5-1 combines with J gene TRBJ2-3, with D uncertain. CDR3 length: 15 residues. From germline, CDR1 is SGHRS and CDR2 YFSETQ. V was clipped by 3 bases and J by 0 bases, with 11 bases between them. CDR3 nucleotide sequence: TGCGCCAGCAGCTGGGTCAGCCCTAGCACAGATACGCAGTATTTT. Protein sequence: CASSWVSPSTDTQYF.

The chain combines TRBV12-3 or TRBV12-4 with TRBJ2-7; D might be TRBD1 (5 bases). Between the trimmed V and J ends, which lost 1 base and 7 bases, there was a span of 11 bases. This CDR3 is 13 amino acids long. The CDR3 sequence is CASSLGQTMEQYF. CDR3 DNA sequence: TGTGCCAGCAGTTTAGGACAGACGATGGAGCAGTACTTC.

The rearrangement joins TRBV20-1 to TRBJ2-1; 7 nucleotides agree with TRBD2. Trimming cost V 3 bases and J 3 bases; bases outside gene matches: 5. This CDR3 has 14 amino acids. The germline CDR1 and CDR2 sequences are DFQATT and SNEGSKA (reference sequence). The CDR3, as DNA: TGCAGTGCTAGGCGGAGCGGGAACTACAATGAGCAGTTCTTC. It specifies CSARRSGNYNEQFF.

The V gene is TRBV7-2, the J gene TRBJ2-1; D gene unclear. Trimming shortened V by 4 bases and J by 7 bases, and 20 bases separated the two germline ends. Germline V gene lookup returns CDR1 SGHTA and CDR2 FQGNSA. The length of the CDR3 is 16 residues. The CDR3 region is CASSSTPRMDRNEQFF. DNA for the CDR3: TGTGCCAGCAGCTCCACCCCACGAATGGATCGGAATGAGCAGTTCTTC. Full variable domain (remainder filled in from reference TRBV7-2 and TRBJ2-1): GAGVSQSPSNKVTEKGKDVELRCDPISGHTALYWYRQSLGQGLEFLIYFQGNSAPDKSGLPSDRFSAERTGGSVSTLTIQRTQQEDSAVYLCASSSTPRMDRNEQFFGPGTRLTVL.

This clonotype showed up just a few times. This chain joins TRBV5-5 and TRBJ2-2; D unresolved. Trimming removed 0 bases from V and 0 bases from J, with 12 bases in between. The CDR3 sequence is 17 residues long. Germline lookup yields CDR1 SGHKS and CDR2 YYEKEE (reference sequence). CDR3 sequence reads: CASSLARFGSNTGELFF. The CDR3 region has the DNA TGTGCCAGCAGCTTGGCCCGCTTCGGATCGAACACCGGGGAGCTGTTTTTT.

This clonotype came up many times. The J gene is TRBJ1-5, the V gene TRBV20-1; 10 positions match TRBD1. This CDR3 region has 13 residues. CDR1 is DFQATT, CDR2 SNEGSKA, per germline (reference sequence). J gave up 6 bases and V 5 bases, and 4 bases lay outside the gene matches. The CDR3 coding sequence is TGCAGTGCTCTTGGGACAGGGGTTCAGCCCCAGCATTTT. Encoded protein: CSALGTGVQPQHF.

The J gene is TRBJ1-4, the V gene TRBV5-1; D unresolved. Trimming cost V 2 bases and J 6 bases, with 11 bases left between them. Germline V gene data show CDR1 as SGHRS and CDR2 as YFSETQ. The CDR3 is 14 residues long. The DNA of the CDR3 is TGCGCCAGCAGCTTTGACGGGTCGGATGAAAAACTGTTTTTT. This translates into CASSFDGSDEKLFF.

The chain links TRBV18 to TRBJ2-1; TRBD1 agrees at 8 bases. The CDR3 is made up of 16 amino acids. Per the germline V gene, CDR1 is KGHSH and CDR2 is LQKENI. Germline trimming cut 1 base from V and 7 bases from J; bases unmatched to any gene: 9. The chain's CDR3 is CASSPRVRTGNNEQFF. The DNA for the CDR3 is TGTGCCAGCTCACCACGGGTTCGGACAGGGAATAATGAGCAGTTCTTC.

The genes are TRBV12-3 or TRBV12-4 and TRBJ1-4, with no clear D. Trimming shortened V by 7 bases and J by 2 bases, and 8 bases separated the two germline ends. This CDR3 region has 13 residues. The CDR3 region is CASTGVTNEKLFF. The CDR3, as DNA: TGTGCCAGCACCGGAGTGACTAATGAAAAACTGTTTTTT.

This chain uses TRBV19 with TRBJ2-5, with TRBD1 identical over 7 bases. Germline V CDR1 and CDR2: LNHDA, SQIVND (reference sequence). V gave up 3 bases and J gave up 4 bases; unmatched junction bases: 14. The length of the CDR3 is 17 residues. The CDR3 is CASSIGRQGSVRETQYF. As DNA, the CDR3 is TGTGCCAGTAGTATTGGTCGACAGGGAAGCGTTAGAGAGACCCAGTACTTC.